This TCR beta chain was sequenced in a study of blood T cell repertoires in COVID-19. Original analysis: Nucleated cell number was recorded as an estimate derived from reference gene primer amplification. TCRdb's copy holds only in-frame clones and misses some; the assay was immunoSEQ multiplex PCR. Clone size and the V and J calls come from that table; the DNA yielded D and trimming. Seen here are 85,000 to 95,000 clones, more than 70% observed once, and the top ten hold 25%. Germline V gives CDR1 MNHEY, CDR2 SVGAGI. V was clipped by 6 bases and J by 11 bases; unmatched bases: 5. This CDR3 region has 13 residues.

Sequences were obtained from peripheral blood. The chain is built from TRBV6-5 and TRBJ1-6; 9 bases agree with TRBD1. This receptor was obtained from a human donor in a cohort sampled during active COVID-19. The CDR3 bases are TGTGCCAGCAGCCGGGACAGGGTAACACCCCTCCACTTT. This codes for CASSRDRVTPLHF.